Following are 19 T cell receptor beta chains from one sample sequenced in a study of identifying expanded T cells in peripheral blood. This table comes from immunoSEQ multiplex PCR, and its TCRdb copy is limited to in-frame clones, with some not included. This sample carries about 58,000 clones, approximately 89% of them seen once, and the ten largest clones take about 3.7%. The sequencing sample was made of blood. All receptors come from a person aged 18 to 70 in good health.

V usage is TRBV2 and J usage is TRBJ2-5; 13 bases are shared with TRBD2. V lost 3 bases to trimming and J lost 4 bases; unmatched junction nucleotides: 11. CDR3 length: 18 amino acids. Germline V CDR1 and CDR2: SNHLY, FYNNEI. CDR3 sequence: CASSDRYRTSGSRETQYF. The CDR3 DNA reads TGTGCCAGCAGTGATAGATACCGGACTAGCGGGAGCAGAGAGACCCAGTACTTC.

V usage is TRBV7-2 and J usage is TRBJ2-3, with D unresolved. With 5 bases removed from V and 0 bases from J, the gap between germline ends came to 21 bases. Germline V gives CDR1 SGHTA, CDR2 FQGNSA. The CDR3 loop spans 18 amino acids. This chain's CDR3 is CASSRRHPTATSTDTQYF. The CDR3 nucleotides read TGTGCCAGCAGCCGAAGACATCCCACAGCGACTAGCACAGATACGCAGTATTTT.

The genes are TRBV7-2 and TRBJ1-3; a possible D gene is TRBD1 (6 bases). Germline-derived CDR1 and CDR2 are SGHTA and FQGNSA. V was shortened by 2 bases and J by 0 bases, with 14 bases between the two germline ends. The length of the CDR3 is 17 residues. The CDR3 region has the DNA TGTGCCAGCAGCTTATTTCGGTGGGACAACTCTGGAAACACCATATATTTT. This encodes CASSLFRWDNSGNTIYF.

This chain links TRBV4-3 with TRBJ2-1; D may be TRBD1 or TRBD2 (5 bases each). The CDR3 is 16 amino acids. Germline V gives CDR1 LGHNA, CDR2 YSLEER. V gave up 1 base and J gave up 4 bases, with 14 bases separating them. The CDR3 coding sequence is TGCGCCAGCAGCCAAGGGGGGTTTCAAGAATACAATGAGCAGTTCTTC. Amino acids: CASSQGGFQEYNEQFF.

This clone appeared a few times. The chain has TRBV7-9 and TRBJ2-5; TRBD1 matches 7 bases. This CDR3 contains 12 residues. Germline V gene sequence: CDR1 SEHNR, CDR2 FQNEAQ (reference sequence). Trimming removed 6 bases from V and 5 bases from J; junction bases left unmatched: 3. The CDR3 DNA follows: TGTGCCAGCAGGACAGGGCTGGAGACCCAGTACTTC. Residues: CASRTGLETQYF.

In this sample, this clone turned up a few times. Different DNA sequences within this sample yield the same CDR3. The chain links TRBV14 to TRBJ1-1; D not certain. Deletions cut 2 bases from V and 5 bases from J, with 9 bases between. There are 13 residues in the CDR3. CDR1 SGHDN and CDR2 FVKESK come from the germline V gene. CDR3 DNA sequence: TGTGCCAGCAGCCAATCAATTGGGACTGAAGCTTTCTTT. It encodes CASSQSIGTEAFF.

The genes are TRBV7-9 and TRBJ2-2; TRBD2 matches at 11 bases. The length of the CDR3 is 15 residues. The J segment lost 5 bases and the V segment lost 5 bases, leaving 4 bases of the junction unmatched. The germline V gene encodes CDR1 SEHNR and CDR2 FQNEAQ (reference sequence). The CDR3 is CASSRTSGSTGELFF. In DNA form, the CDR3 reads TGTGCCAGCAGCAGGACTAGCGGGTCGACCGGGGAGCTGTTTTTT.

The CDR3 spells CASKGHPSTEAFF. As DNA, the CDR3 is TGTGCCAGCAAAGGGCATCCGAGCACTGAAGCTTTCTTT. J is TRBJ1-1 and V is TRBV2; no firm D call. Germline CDR1 reads SNHLY; CDR2 reads FYNNEI. The CDR3 loop spans 13 amino acids. Trimming took off 7 bases at V and 4 bases at J, with 13 bases between the two ends.

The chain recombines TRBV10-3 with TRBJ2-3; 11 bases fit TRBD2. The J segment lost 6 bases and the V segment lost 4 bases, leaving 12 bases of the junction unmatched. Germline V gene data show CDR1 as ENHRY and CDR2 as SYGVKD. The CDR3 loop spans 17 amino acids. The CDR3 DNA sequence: TGTGCCATCAGTGTACGTACACTAGCGGGAGAACCGGATACGCAGTATTTT. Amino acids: CAISVRTLAGEPDTQYF.

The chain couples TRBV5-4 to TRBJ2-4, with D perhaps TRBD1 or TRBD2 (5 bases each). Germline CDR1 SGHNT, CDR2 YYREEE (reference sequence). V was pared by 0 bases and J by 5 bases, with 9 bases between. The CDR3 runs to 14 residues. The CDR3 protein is CASSLEGRENIQYF. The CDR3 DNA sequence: TGTGCCAGCAGCTTGGAGGGGAGAGAAAACATTCAGTACTTC.

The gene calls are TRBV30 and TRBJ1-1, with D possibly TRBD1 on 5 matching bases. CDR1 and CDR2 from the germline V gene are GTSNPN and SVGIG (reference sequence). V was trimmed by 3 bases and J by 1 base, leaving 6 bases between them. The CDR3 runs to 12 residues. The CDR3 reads CAWRRGNTEAFF. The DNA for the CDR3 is TGTGCCTGGAGAAGGGGGAACACTGAAGCTTTCTTT.

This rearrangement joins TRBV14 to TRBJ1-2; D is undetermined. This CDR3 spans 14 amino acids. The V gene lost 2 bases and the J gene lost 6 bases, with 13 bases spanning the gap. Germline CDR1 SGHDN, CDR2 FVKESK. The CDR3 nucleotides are TGTGCCAGCAGCCAAAAAGGGCTATTGCATGGCTACACCTTC. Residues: CASSQKGLLHGYTF.

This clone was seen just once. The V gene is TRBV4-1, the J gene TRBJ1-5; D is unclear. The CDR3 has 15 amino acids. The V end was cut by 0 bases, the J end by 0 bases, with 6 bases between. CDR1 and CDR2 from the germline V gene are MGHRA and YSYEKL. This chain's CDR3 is CASSQEENSNQPQHF. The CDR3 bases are TGCGCCAGCAGCCAAGAAGAAAATAGCAATCAGCCCCAGCATTTT.

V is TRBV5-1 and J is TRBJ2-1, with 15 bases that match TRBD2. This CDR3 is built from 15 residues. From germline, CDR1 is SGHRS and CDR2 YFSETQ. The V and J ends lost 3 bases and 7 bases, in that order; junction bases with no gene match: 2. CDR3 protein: CASSSGTSGRNEQFF. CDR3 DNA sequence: TGCGCCAGCAGCTCCGGGACTAGCGGGAGGAATGAGCAGTTCTTC.

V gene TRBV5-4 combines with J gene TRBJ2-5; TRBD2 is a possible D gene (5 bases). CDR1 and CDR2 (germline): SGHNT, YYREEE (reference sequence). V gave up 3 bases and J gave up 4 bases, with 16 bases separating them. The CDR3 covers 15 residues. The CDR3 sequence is CASSSENSRVETQYF. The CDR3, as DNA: TGTGCCAGCAGCTCCGAAAATTCGAGGGTAGAGACCCAGTACTTC.

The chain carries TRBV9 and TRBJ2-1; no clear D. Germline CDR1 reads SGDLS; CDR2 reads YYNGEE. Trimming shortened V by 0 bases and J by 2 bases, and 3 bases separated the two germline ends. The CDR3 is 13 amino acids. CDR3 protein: CASSVGPYNEQFF. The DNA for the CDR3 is TGTGCCAGCAGCGTAGGCCCCTACAATGAGCAGTTCTTC.

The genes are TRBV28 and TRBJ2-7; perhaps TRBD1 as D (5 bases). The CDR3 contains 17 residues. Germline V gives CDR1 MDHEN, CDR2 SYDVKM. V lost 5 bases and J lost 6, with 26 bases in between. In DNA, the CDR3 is TGTGCCAGCAGTCCCGGTGCGTGGGGCTTTCGGTCGTCCGAGCAGTACTTC. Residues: CASSPGAWGFRSSEQYF.

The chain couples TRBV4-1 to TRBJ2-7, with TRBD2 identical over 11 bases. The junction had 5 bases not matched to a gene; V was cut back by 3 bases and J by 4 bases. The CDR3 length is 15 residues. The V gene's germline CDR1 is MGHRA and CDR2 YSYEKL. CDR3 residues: CASSQYSGREYEQYF. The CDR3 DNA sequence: TGCGCCAGCAGCCAGTATAGCGGGAGGGAGTACGAGCAGTACTTC.

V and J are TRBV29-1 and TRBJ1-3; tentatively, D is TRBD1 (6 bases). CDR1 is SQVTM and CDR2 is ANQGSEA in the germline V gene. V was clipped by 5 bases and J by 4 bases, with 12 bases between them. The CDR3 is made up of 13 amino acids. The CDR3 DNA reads TGCAGCGTTACGGGGGGCGCCGGAAACACCATATATTTT. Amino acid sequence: CSVTGGAGNTIYF.